Shown below are 8 T cell receptor beta chains from a single sample sequenced in a study of CD8+ T cells in alopecia areata. Treatment reported: oral pan-JAK inhibitor, 5-10 mg twice daily. TCR sequencing used cDNA made by reverse transcription of extracted RNA. Produced via immunoSEQ multiplex PCR; TCRdb's table is partial and in-frame only. The top ten clones hold over 0.9% of a sample with 150,000 to 200,000 clones, less than 65% of them seen once. This specimen consisted of CD4+ T cells sorted from blood, obtained at week 24, from a patient treated with tofacitinib. The receptors originated from a human donor with alopecia areata.

This sequence joins TRBV29-1 and TRBJ1-2; no clear D. The V gene lost 1 base and the J gene lost 2 bases, with 8 bases spanning the gap. This CDR3 contains 13 residues. The germline V gene has CDR1 SQVTM and CDR2 ANQGSEA. CDR3 loop: CSVEVASNYGYTF. CDR3 sequence (DNA): TGCAGCGTTGAAGTCGCAAGCAACTATGGCTACACCTTC.

There are a few counts of this clone. V gene TRBV7-2 combines with J gene TRBJ2-3, with 13 positions matching TRBD2. Germline-derived CDR1 and CDR2 are SGHTA and FQGNSA. This CDR3 contains 17 residues. The V segment lost 5 bases and the J segment 6 bases; nucleotides outside the gene matches: 11. CDR3 residues: CASSPGLAGTARDTQYF. CDR3 sequence (DNA): TGTGCCAGCAGCCCGGGACTAGCGGGGACCGCCCGCGATACGCAGTATTTT.

The chain uses TRBV29-1 and TRBJ2-1; tentative D call: TRBD2 (5 bases). Trimming removed 4 bases from V and 2 bases from J, with 18 bases in between. This CDR3 has 16 residues. Looked up from germline, CDR1 is SQVTM and CDR2 is ANQGSEA. This chain's CDR3 is CSVVVSYPGTYNEQFF. The CDR3 bases are TGCAGCGTTGTTGTCAGCTACCCGGGGACCTACAATGAGCAGTTCTTC.

A word on this clone: Other nucleotide sequences in the sample specify the same CDR3. The gene calls are TRBV5-6 and TRBJ1-2, with D hard to call. Trimming shortened V by 0 bases and J by 7 bases, and 4 bases separated the two germline ends. Germline CDR1 SGHDT, CDR2 YYEEEE. CDR3 length equals 11 residues. The CDR3 DNA is TGTGCCAGCAGCTTGGGAGGTGGCTACACCTTC. Its translation is CASSLGGGYTF.

Only a few counts were recorded for this clone. The chain has TRBV30 and TRBJ2-2; D remains ambiguous. Germline-derived CDR1 and CDR2 are GTSNPN and SVGIG (reference sequence). With 4 bases removed from V and 6 bases from J, the gap between germline ends came to 3 bases. The CDR3 totals 10 residues. This CDR3 is CAWKSGELFF. As DNA, the CDR3 is TGTGCCTGGAAGTCCGGGGAGCTGTTTTTT.

V gene TRBV11-2 combines with J gene TRBJ1-1; no clear D gene. The CDR3 totals 11 residues. CDR1 is SGHAT, CDR2 FQNNGV, per germline. V lost 5 bases, J lost 8 bases, and 9 bases lay in between. CDR3 amino acids: CASSPRSEAFF. The CDR3 region has the DNA TGTGCCAGCAGCCCTAGAAGCGAAGCTTTCTTT.

This chain connects TRBV2 to TRBJ2-7, with D possibly called TRBD1 or TRBD2 (6 bases each). The V gene's germline CDR1 is SNHLY and CDR2 FYNNEI. The CDR3 has 15 residues. Trimming cost V 1 base and J 4 bases, with 14 bases left between them. This CDR3 reads CASSEGPGAQYEQYF. CDR3 DNA sequence: TGTGCCAGCAGTGAAGGGCCGGGGGCGCAGTACGAGCAGTACTTC.

This clone was counted a few times. The V gene is TRBV23-1, the J gene TRBJ1-5; weak D call: TRBD1 (5 bases). TRBV23-1 qualifies as an ORF whose function is uncertain. The CDR3 extends over 16 amino acids. V was cut by 4 bases and J by 0 bases, with 13 bases left in between. For the CDR3, the DNA is TGCGCCAGCAGTCTTCGACAGTCTTATAGCAATCAGCCCCAGCATTTT. Its protein product is CASSLRQSYSNQPQHF.